Listed below are T cell receptor beta chains from one sample, sequenced in a study of T cell responses to AZD1222 COVID-19 vaccine. Only in-frame clones appear in the TCRdb table, and some are missing; sequencing was by immunoSEQ multiplex PCR. The sample records some 150,000 clones, around nine tenths being singletons. This specimen was peripheral blood, taken on day 0 of AZD1222 vaccination. The receptors shown here come from an adult in good health. The CDR3 runs from the conserved cysteine through the conserved F or W. The D gene is left open where the match is weak. Not every row has a clone size; where given, it reads once, few, many or a size class.

v_call: TRBV5-1
d_call: NA
j_call: TRBJ1-4
clone_size: NA
cdr3_nt: TGCGCCAGCAGCTTGGTGTCCACTAATGAAAAACTGTTTTTT
cdr3_aa: CASSLVSTNEKLFF

v_call: TRBV6-2/TRBV6-3
d_call: TRBD1
j_call: TRBJ2-7
clone_size: once
cdr3_nt: TGTGCCAGCAGTTCGGGACAGACCTACGAGCAGTACTTC
cdr3_aa: CASSSGQTYEQYF

v_call: TRBV6-5
d_call: NA
j_call: TRBJ1-5
clone_size: NA
cdr3_nt: TGTGCCAGCAGCCCCCGGCGGGCAGGTAATCAGCCCCAGCATTTT
cdr3_aa: CASSPRRAGNQPQHF

v_call: TRBV11-2
d_call: TRBD2
j_call: TRBJ2-1
clone_size: NA
cdr3_nt: TGTGCCAGCAGCTTAGGGCGGGAGACAAGCTACAATGAGCAGTTCTTC
cdr3_aa: CASSLGRETSYNEQFF

v_call: TRBV24-1
d_call: NA
j_call: TRBJ1-3
clone_size: NA
cdr3_nt: TGTGCCACCAGTGATCCCCAATCTGGAAACACCATATATTTT
cdr3_aa: CATSDPQSGNTIYF

v_call: TRBV19
d_call: NA
j_call: TRBJ2-2
clone_size: NA
cdr3_nt: TGTGCCAGTTGTAGCCTTAACACCGGGGAGCTGTTTTTT
cdr3_aa: CASCSLNTGELFF

v_call: TRBV19
d_call: NA
j_call: TRBJ2-6
clone_size: NA
cdr3_nt: TGTGCCAGTAGTATGACAGGGGCCAACGTCCTGACTTTC
cdr3_aa: CASSMTGANVLTF

v_call: TRBV5-4
d_call: TRBD2
j_call: TRBJ2-1
clone_size: NA
cdr3_nt: TGTGCCAGCAGCCGCGGGACTAGCGGGACAGATGAGCAGTTCTTC
cdr3_aa: CASSRGTSGTDEQFF

v_call: TRBV19
d_call: NA
j_call: TRBJ1-1
clone_size: NA
cdr3_nt: TGTGCCAGTAGTATCTCACGGGGGGCGCCTTATCGTATGCAGGACACTGAAGCTTTCTTT
cdr3_aa: CASSISRGAPYRMQDTEAFF

v_call: TRBV28
d_call: TRBD2
j_call: TRBJ2-1
clone_size: NA
cdr3_nt: TGTGCCAGCAGTCCCCTCGTAGCGGGGGTTAGGAATGAGCAGTTCTTC
cdr3_aa: CASSPLVAGVRNEQFF

v_call: TRBV25-1
d_call: TRBD1
j_call: TRBJ2-7
clone_size: NA
cdr3_nt: TGTGCCAGCAGTGAACGGAATACCGGGACAGGGGACGAGCAGTACTTC
cdr3_aa: CASSERNTGTGDEQYF

v_call: TRBV28
d_call: NA
j_call: TRBJ1-1
clone_size: NA
cdr3_nt: TGTGCCAGCAGCCAACCGACAGTAATGAACACTGAAGCTTTCTTT
cdr3_aa: CASSQPTVMNTEAFF

v_call: TRBV7-9
d_call: TRBD1
j_call: TRBJ1-2
clone_size: NA
cdr3_nt: TGTGCCAGCAGCCTCCTCCCCGGACAGGGGAATACAGGCTACACCTTC
cdr3_aa: CASSLLPGQGNTGYTF

v_call: TRBV6-2/TRBV6-3
d_call: TRBD2
j_call: TRBJ2-7
clone_size: NA
cdr3_nt: TGTGCCAGCAGTTACTCTACTAGCGGGCCTTCCTACGAGCAGTACTTC
cdr3_aa: CASSYSTSGPSYEQYF

v_call: TRBV10-2
d_call: NA
j_call: TRBJ2-1
clone_size: NA
cdr3_nt: TGCGCCAGCAGTGACCCGGGGGAACCATCCTACAATGAGCAGTTCTTC
cdr3_aa: CASSDPGEPSYNEQFF

v_call: TRBV19
d_call: TRBD1
j_call: TRBJ1-1
clone_size: few
cdr3_nt: TGTGCCAGTAGTATGGGAACGGGACAGGGGACTGAAGCTTTCTTT
cdr3_aa: CASSMGTGQGTEAFF

v_call: TRBV5-6
d_call: NA
j_call: TRBJ2-1
clone_size: NA
cdr3_nt: TGTGCCAGCAGCCCCTTACAGGGGGGGTTCTACAATGAGCAGTTCTTC
cdr3_aa: CASSPLQGGFYNEQFF

v_call: TRBV7-8
d_call: TRBD2
j_call: TRBJ2-1
clone_size: NA
cdr3_nt: TGTGCCAGCAGCTTAAACACCGGGACTAGCGGGAGAGGCAATGAGCAGTTCTTC
cdr3_aa: CASSLNTGTSGRGNEQFF

v_call: TRBV10-2
d_call: NA
j_call: TRBJ1-1
clone_size: NA
cdr3_nt: TGCGCCAGCAGTGCGACCAGGGCCACTGAAGCTTTCTTT
cdr3_aa: CASSATRATEAFF

v_call: TRBV7-3
d_call: TRBD2
j_call: TRBJ2-5
clone_size: NA
cdr3_nt: TGTGCCAGCAGCTTAACCAGCGGGAGTGGGGAGACCCAGTACTTC
cdr3_aa: CASSLTSGSGETQYF

v_call: TRBV28
d_call: NA
j_call: TRBJ1-2
clone_size: NA
cdr3_nt: TGTGCCAGCACCATATCTAGCGGGGGGGGAATTGGTGGCTACACCTTC
cdr3_aa: CASTISSGGGIGGYTF

v_call: TRBV5-8
d_call: NA
j_call: TRBJ2-2
clone_size: once
cdr3_nt: TGTGCCAGCAGCTTGGCCAAGGGGGCCGGGGAGCTGTTTTTT
cdr3_aa: CASSLAKGAGELFF

v_call: TRBV30
d_call: NA
j_call: TRBJ1-2
clone_size: NA
cdr3_nt: TGTGCCTGGAGTGTAGAGGCTCTCTGGGGCTATGGCTACACCTTC
cdr3_aa: CAWSVEALWGYGYTF

v_call: TRBV28
d_call: TRBD1
j_call: TRBJ2-7
clone_size: NA
cdr3_nt: TGTGCCAGCTCAAGCCCGGGACAGGGGGTCTACGAGCAGTACTTC
cdr3_aa: CASSSPGQGVYEQYF

v_call: TRBV4-1
d_call: NA
j_call: TRBJ2-7
clone_size: once
cdr3_nt: TGCGCCAGCAGCCGAATTGATAAGGGGGGCTACGAGCAGTACTTC
cdr3_aa: CASSRIDKGGYEQYF

v_call: TRBV28
d_call: NA
j_call: TRBJ1-2
clone_size: NA
cdr3_nt: TGTGCCAGCAGAGGGACGGCAAACCACTATGGCTACACCTTC
cdr3_aa: CASRGTANHYGYTF

v_call: TRBV7-8
d_call: NA
j_call: TRBJ1-4
clone_size: NA
cdr3_nt: TGTGCCAGCAGCTACCGGGACGTAGCTAATGAAAAACTGTTTTTT
cdr3_aa: CASSYRDVANEKLFF

v_call: TRBV29-1
d_call: NA
j_call: TRBJ2-3
clone_size: NA
cdr3_nt: TGCAGCGTGACACTTCCAGATACGCAGTATTTT
cdr3_aa: CSVTLPDTQYF

v_call: TRBV5-1
d_call: NA
j_call: TRBJ1-1
clone_size: NA
cdr3_nt: TGCGCCAGCAGCCCCGGGACTTATCTGATTGAAGCTTTCTTT
cdr3_aa: CASSPGTYLIEAFF

v_call: TRBV15
d_call: NA
j_call: TRBJ2-2
clone_size: NA
cdr3_nt: TGTGCCACCAGCAGAGGAACTGAGACCGGGGAGCTGTTTTTT
cdr3_aa: CATSRGTETGELFF

v_call: TRBV27
d_call: NA
j_call: TRBJ2-1
clone_size: NA
cdr3_nt: TGTGCCACCTCGACAAGCTCCTACAATGAGCAGTTCTTC
cdr3_aa: CATSTSSYNEQFF

v_call: TRBV14
d_call: NA
j_call: TRBJ1-3
clone_size: once
cdr3_nt: TGTGCCAGCAGCCGTATACCCGACAGCTACCTAGCTGGAAACACCATATATTTT
cdr3_aa: CASSRIPDSYLAGNTIYF

v_call: TRBV2
d_call: TRBD1
j_call: TRBJ2-1
clone_size: NA
cdr3_nt: TGTGCCAGCGAACCAGGACAGGGGCCCTACAATGAGCAGTTCTTC
cdr3_aa: CASEPGQGPYNEQFF

v_call: TRBV5-1
d_call: TRBD1
j_call: TRBJ1-6
clone_size: NA
cdr3_nt: TGCGCCAGCAGCTTATCGCAGGGGGCTCAAAATTCACCCCTCCACTTT
cdr3_aa: CASSLSQGAQNSPLHF

v_call: TRBV4-3
d_call: TRBD2
j_call: TRBJ2-2
clone_size: NA
cdr3_nt: TGCGCCAGCAGCCAAGTTGGGGGGAGGGCCCCCGGGGAGCTGTTTTTT
cdr3_aa: CASSQVGGRAPGELFF

v_call: TRBV5-8
d_call: NA
j_call: TRBJ1-2
clone_size: NA
cdr3_nt: TGTGCCAGCAGCTTCCCGGGGGTCTATGGCTACACCTTC
cdr3_aa: CASSFPGVYGYTF

v_call: TRBV21-1
d_call: NA
j_call: TRBJ1-1
clone_size: NA
cdr3_nt: TGTGCCAGCAGCTTAACGGGGACAGGGAACACTGAAGCTTTCTTT
cdr3_aa: CASSLTGTGNTEAFF

v_call: TRBV4-1
d_call: NA
j_call: TRBJ1-2
clone_size: NA
cdr3_nt: TGCGCCAGCAGCCAACTCCGCAGGGGCAACTATGGCTACACCTTC
cdr3_aa: CASSQLRRGNYGYTF

v_call: TRBV19
d_call: NA
j_call: TRBJ1-1
clone_size: NA
cdr3_nt: TGTGCCAGTAGTATTGGGATCACTGAAGCTTTCTTT
cdr3_aa: CASSIGITEAFF

v_call: TRBV7-3
d_call: TRBD2
j_call: TRBJ2-1
clone_size: NA
cdr3_nt: TGTGCCAGCAGCCCGGGACTAGCGGCCTACAATGAGCAGTTCTTC
cdr3_aa: CASSPGLAAYNEQFF

v_call: TRBV7-2
d_call: NA
j_call: TRBJ1-1
clone_size: NA
cdr3_nt: TGTGCCAGCAGCTTAGTTGGGCAGGGGTACACTGAAGCTTTCTTT
cdr3_aa: CASSLVGQGYTEAFF

v_call: TRBV29-1
d_call: NA
j_call: TRBJ2-5
clone_size: NA
cdr3_nt: TGCAGCGTTGAAGTAGTTTTAGGAGAGACCCAGTACTTC
cdr3_aa: CSVEVVLGETQYF

v_call: TRBV7-9
d_call: TRBD1
j_call: TRBJ1-6
clone_size: NA
cdr3_nt: TGTGCCAGCAGCTTATACAGGGGAACCTATAATTCACCCCTCCACTTT
cdr3_aa: CASSLYRGTYNSPLHF

v_call: TRBV19
d_call: TRBD1
j_call: TRBJ2-7
clone_size: NA
cdr3_nt: TGTGCCAGTAGTCCCCCGGGACAGGGAATTCCCTACGAGCAGTACTTC
cdr3_aa: CASSPPGQGIPYEQYF

v_call: TRBV7-7
d_call: NA
j_call: TRBJ1-1
clone_size: NA
cdr3_nt: TGTGCTAGCAGCTTAGAATACCAGGGGCCCTGGTACCTGAACACTGAAGCTTTCTTT
cdr3_aa: CASSLEYQGPWYLNTEAFF

v_call: TRBV7-9
d_call: TRBD1
j_call: TRBJ1-1
clone_size: NA
cdr3_nt: TGTGCCTGCAGGGGGCGAGAGGCTGAAGCTTTCTTT
cdr3_aa: CACRGREAEAFF

v_call: TRBV9
d_call: TRBD2
j_call: TRBJ2-7
clone_size: NA
cdr3_nt: TGTGCCAGCAGCCCCAGACTAGCGAGTATCTACGAGCAGTACTTC
cdr3_aa: CASSPRLASIYEQYF

v_call: TRBV21-1
d_call: NA
j_call: TRBJ1-4
clone_size: NA
cdr3_nt: TGTGCCAGCAGCAAAAAGGGTAACAGATATAATGAAAAACTGTTTTTT
cdr3_aa: CASSKKGNRYNEKLFF

v_call: TRBV27
d_call: TRBD2
j_call: TRBJ2-3
clone_size: NA
cdr3_nt: TGTGCCAGCAGTTTAAATCTAGCGGGAGGGTACACAGATACGCAGTATTTT
cdr3_aa: CASSLNLAGGYTDTQYF

v_call: TRBV7-9
d_call: NA
j_call: TRBJ2-7
clone_size: NA
cdr3_nt: TGTGCCAGCAGCTTAGACGGAAACTACGAGCAGTACTTC
cdr3_aa: CASSLDGNYEQYF

v_call: TRBV27
d_call: TRBD2
j_call: TRBJ2-3
clone_size: NA
cdr3_nt: TGTGCCAGCAGTCATCCTAGCGGGAGGGCCACAGATACGCAGTATTTT
cdr3_aa: CASSHPSGRATDTQYF

v_call: TRBV18
d_call: NA
j_call: TRBJ2-7
clone_size: NA
cdr3_nt: TGTGCCAGCTCACCACGAGAAGGCTCCCCTTACGAGCAGTACTTC
cdr3_aa: CASSPREGSPYEQYF

v_call: TRBV7-6
d_call: TRBD1
j_call: TRBJ2-1
clone_size: NA
cdr3_nt: TGTGCCAGCAGCTTAGCGCATTCGACAGGGGGCTGGAATGAGCAGTTCTTC
cdr3_aa: CASSLAHSTGGWNEQFF

v_call: TRBV11-2
d_call: NA
j_call: TRBJ2-7
clone_size: NA
cdr3_nt: TGTGCCAGCAGCCTCAGGGGTTTCTCCTACGAGCAGTACTTC
cdr3_aa: CASSLRGFSYEQYF

v_call: TRBV29-1
d_call: NA
j_call: TRBJ2-1
clone_size: NA
cdr3_nt: TGCAGCGCCGCGTGGGCTTATAATGAGCAGTTCTTC
cdr3_aa: CSAAWAYNEQFF